The sequence of this T cell receptor beta chain was determined in a study of T cell responses to AZD1222 COVID-19 vaccine. The repertoire was sequenced with immunoSEQ multiplex PCR; TCRdb's copy has only in-frame clones and lacks some. The table includes about 84,000 clones, just over 85% detected once. CDR1 is LGHDT, CDR2 YNNKEL, per germline (reference sequence). V lost 3 bases and J lost 3, with 9 bases in between. CDR3 length: 14 amino acids. The sequencing used peripheral blood, collected 28 days after the second AZD1222 dose. The rearrangement uses TRBV3-1 (or the pseudogene TRBV3-2) and TRBJ2-1; D call uncertain. The source of this sequence is an adult who received the AZD1222 COVID-19 vaccine. For the CDR3, the DNA is TGTGCCAGCAGCCAGGCTGGGTTCTACAATGAGCAGTTCTTC. It codes for CASSQAGFYNEQFF.